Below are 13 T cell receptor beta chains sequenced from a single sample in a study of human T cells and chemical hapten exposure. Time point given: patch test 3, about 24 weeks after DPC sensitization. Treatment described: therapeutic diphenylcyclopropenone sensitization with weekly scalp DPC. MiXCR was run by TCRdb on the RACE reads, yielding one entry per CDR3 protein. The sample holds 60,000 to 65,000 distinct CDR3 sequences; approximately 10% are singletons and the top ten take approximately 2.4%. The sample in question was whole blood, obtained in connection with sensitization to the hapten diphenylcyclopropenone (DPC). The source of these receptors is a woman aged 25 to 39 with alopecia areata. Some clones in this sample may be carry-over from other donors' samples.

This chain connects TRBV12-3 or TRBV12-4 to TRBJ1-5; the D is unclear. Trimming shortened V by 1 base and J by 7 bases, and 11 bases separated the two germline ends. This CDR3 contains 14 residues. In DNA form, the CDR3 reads TGTGCCAGCAGTTTAGTTGGCACTCTCCAGCCCCAGCATTTT. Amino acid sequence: CASSLVGTLQPQHF.

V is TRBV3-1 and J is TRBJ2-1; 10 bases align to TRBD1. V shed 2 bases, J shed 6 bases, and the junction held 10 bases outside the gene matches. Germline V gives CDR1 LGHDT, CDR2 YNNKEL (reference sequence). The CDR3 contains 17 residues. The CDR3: CASSQTPPGQGTNEQFF. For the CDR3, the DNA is TGTGCCAGCAGCCAAACGCCCCCGGGACAGGGGACCAATGAGCAGTTCTTC.

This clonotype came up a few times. The CDR3 DNA sequence: TGCAGCGTTGTGGGGGGGAGGACTGAAGCTTTCTTT. Protein product: CSVVGGRTEAFF. The chain has TRBV29-1 and TRBJ1-1; D is possibly TRBD1 (5 bases). The V and J ends lost 4 bases and 5 bases respectively, with 11 bases between them. Germline CDR1 and CDR2: SQVTM and ANQGSEA. The CDR3 is made up of 12 amino acids.

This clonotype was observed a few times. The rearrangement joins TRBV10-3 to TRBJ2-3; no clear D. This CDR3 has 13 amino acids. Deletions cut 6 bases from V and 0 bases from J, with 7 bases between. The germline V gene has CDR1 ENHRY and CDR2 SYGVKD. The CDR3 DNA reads TGTGCCATCAGGGGATTAAGCACAGATACGCAGTATTTT. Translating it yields CAIRGLSTDTQYF.

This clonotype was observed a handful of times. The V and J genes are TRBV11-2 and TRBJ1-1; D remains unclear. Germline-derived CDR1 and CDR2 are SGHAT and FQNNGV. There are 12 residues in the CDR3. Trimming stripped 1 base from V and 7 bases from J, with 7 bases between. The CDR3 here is CASSLGSYEAFF. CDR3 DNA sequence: TGTGCCAGCAGCTTAGGCAGCTATGAAGCTTTCTTT.

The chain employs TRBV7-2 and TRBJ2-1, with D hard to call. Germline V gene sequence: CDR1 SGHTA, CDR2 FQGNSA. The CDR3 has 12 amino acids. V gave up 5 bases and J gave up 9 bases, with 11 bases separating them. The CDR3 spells CASSSYYGEQFF. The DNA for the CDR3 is TGTGCCAGCAGCAGCTACTACGGTGAGCAGTTCTTC.

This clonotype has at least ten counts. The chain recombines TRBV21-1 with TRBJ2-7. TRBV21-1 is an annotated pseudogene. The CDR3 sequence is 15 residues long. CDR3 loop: CASSKASGLDYEQYF. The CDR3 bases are TGTGCCAGCAGCAAAGCGTCGGGGTTGGACTACGAGCAGTACTTC.

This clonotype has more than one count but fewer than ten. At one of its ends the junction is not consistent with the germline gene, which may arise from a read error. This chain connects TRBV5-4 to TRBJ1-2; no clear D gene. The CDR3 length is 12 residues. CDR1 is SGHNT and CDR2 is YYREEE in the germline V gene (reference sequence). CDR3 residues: CASSLENSFRDF. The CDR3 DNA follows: TGTGCCAGCAGCTTGGAGAACAGTTTTCGGGACTTC.

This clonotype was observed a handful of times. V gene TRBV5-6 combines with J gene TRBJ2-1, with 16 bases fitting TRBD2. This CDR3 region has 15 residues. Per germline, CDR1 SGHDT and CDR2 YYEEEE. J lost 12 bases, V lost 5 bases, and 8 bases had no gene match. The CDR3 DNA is TGTGCCAGCAGACTGGGACTAGCGGGAGGGCCGGTGCAGTTCTTC. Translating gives CASRLGLAGGPVQFF.

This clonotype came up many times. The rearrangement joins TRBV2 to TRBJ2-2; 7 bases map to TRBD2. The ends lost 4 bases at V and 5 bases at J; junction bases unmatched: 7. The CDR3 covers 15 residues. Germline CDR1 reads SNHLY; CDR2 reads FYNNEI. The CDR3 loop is CASSVAASGTGELFF. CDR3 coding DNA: TGTGCCAGCAGTGTCGCGGCTAGCGGTACCGGGGAGCTGTTTTTT.

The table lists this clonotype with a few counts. The CDR3 loop reads CSIALNRGRYEQYF. The DNA of the CDR3 is TGCAGCATTGCCCTGAACAGGGGGCGGTACGAGCAGTACTTC. The genes are TRBV29-1 and TRBJ2-7, with 9 positions matching TRBD1. V shed 8 bases, J shed 4 bases, and the junction held 12 bases outside the gene matches. The CDR3 runs 14 residues. Germline lookup yields CDR1 SQVTM and CDR2 ANQGSEA.

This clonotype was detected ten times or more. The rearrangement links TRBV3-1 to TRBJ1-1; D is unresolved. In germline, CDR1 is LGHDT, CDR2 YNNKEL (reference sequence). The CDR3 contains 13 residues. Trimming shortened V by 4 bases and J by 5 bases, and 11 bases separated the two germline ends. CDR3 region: CASSPSLVTEAFF. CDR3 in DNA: TGTGCCAGCAGCCCCTCGTTGGTAACTGAAGCTTTCTTT.

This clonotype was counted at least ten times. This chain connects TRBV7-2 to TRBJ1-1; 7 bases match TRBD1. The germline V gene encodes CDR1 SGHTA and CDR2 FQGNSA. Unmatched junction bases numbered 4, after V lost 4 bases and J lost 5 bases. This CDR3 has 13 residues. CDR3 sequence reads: CASSSQQGTEAFF. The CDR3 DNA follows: TGTGCCAGCAGCTCCCAACAGGGGACTGAAGCTTTCTTT.